This T cell receptor (beta chain) was recovered during a study of blood T cell repertoires in COVID-19 (TCRdb year 2020). A note on the overall study: Samples covering the acute and convalescent phases of COVID-19 were provided by collaborators in the United States, Italy and Spain. The sample metadata nearly always contained a de-identified subject ID, COVID-19 status, age in years and sex. The samples were drawn from two sources: the first 160 participants of the ongoing ImmuneRACE study, and 1,200 or so subjects contributed by 6 global collaborators. Deeply sampled blood TCRbeta repertoires from subjects exposed to, actively infected with, or recovered from COVID-19 were included in the dataset. HLA class I and class II types, where available, came from metadata supplied by the sample provider rather than from assay-based typing. The repertoires were released in a freely available public database intended as a resource for research on the immune response to SARS-CoV-2. The prospective study material was composed of cDNA or gDNA derived from T cells, B-cell-depleted T cells, or PBMCs. The paper's findings and limits, for the study overall: The quantity of clinical and demographic metadata differed by source and by participant and was supplied without curation.

Concerning this clone itself: This receptor's antigen is unknown. Base qualities are not recorded, but no much larger clone differs from it by a single base.

Reading the germline V gene gives CDR1 SGHVS and CDR2 FNYEAQ. V lost 5 bases and J lost 4 bases; the stretch between them is 17 bases long. The CDR3, cysteine through phenylalanine, is 15 amino acids long. Of the read, only the CDR3 DNA is kept; its 45 bases are in frame from base 1. TCRbeta CDR3 regions were amplified from genomic DNA by means of the immunoSEQ Assay, a bias-controlled multiplex PCR. The paper's processing steps were these. The number of nucleated cells in each sample was estimated by amplification of reference gene primers within the assay. Sequence reads were collapsed and filtered to measure the absolute abundance of every unique TCRbeta CDR3 rearrangement. For each sample, productive Simpson clonality was calculated as the square root of Simpson's diversity index across productive rearrangements. In its TCRdb copy, this immuneACCESS table keeps in-frame sequences only and misses some clones. Where compared with another copy, unresolved V genes explain less than half of these, and the others have no known cause. That table furnishes V, J and clone size, whereas the DNA furnished D and trimming. This sample holds roughly 120,000 clones; less than 95% were observed only once. Together, the top ten hold under 2% of the sample.

Whole blood was collected in K2EDTA tubes by collaborating institutions according to the institutions' own protocols. Collaborator samples were shipped for TCRbeta analysis as frozen whole blood, isolated PBMCs, or DNA extracted from either sample type. The sequence links TRBV7-6 to TRBJ2-5; the D region possibly corresponds to TRBD2 (6 bases align). Sequenced input: peripheral blood. The clonotype originates from a human donor with active COVID-19. The donor label of this sample is uncertain. The DNA is as follows: TGTGCCAGCAGCCCAACCACTAGCAGCGGAGAGACCCAGTACTTC. Its coded protein is CASSPTTSSGETQYF.